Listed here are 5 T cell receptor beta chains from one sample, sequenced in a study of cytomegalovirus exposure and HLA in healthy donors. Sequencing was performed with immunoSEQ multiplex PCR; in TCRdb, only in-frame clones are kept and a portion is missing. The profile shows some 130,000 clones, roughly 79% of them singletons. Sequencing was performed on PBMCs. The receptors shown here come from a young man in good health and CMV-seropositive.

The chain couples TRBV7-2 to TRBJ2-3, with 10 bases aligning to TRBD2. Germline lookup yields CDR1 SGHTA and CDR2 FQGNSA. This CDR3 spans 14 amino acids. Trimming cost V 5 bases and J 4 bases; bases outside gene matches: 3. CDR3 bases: TGTGCCAGCAGCCTTAGCGGGGGGCCAGATACGCAGTATTTT. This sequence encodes CASSLSGGPDTQYF.

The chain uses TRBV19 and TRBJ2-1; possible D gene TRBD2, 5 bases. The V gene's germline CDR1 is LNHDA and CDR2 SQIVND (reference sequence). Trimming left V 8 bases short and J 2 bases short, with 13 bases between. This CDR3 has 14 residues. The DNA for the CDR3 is TGTGCCAGTCGCCCCGGGGTAACCTACAATGAGCAGTTCTTC. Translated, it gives CASRPGVTYNEQFF. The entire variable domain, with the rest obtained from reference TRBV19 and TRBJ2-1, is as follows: DGGITQSPKYLFRKEGQNVTLSCEQNLNHDAMYWYRQDPGQGLRLIYYSQIVNDFQKGDIAEGYSVSREKKESFPLTVTSAQKNPTAFYLCASRPGVTYNEQFFGPGTRLTVL.

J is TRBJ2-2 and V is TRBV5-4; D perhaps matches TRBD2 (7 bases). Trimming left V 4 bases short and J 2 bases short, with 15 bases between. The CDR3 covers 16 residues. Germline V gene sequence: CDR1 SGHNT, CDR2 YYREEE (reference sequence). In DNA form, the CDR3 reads TGTGCCAGCAGCGCCATTCGGGGGGCAAACACCGGGGAGCTGTTTTTT. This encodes CASSAIRGANTGELFF.

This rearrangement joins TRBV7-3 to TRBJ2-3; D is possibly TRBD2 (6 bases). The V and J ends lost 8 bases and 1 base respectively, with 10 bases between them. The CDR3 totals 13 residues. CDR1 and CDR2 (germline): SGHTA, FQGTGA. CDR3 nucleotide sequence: TGTGCCAGCGGTCCGGGGGGCACAGATACGCAGTATTTT. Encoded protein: CASGPGGTDTQYF. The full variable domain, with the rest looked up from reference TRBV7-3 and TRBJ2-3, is GAGVSQTPSNKVTEKGKYVELRCDPISGHTALYWYRQSLGQGPEFLIYFQGTGAADDSGLPNDRFFAVRPEGSVSTLKIQRTERGDSAVYLCASGPGGTDTQYFGPGTRLTVL.

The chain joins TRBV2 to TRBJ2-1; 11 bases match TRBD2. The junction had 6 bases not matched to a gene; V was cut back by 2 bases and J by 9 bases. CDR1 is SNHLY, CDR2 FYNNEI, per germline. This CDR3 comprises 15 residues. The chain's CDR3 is CASSELAGGPGEQFF. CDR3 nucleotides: TGTGCCAGCAGTGAACTAGCGGGGGGACCAGGTGAGCAGTTCTTC.